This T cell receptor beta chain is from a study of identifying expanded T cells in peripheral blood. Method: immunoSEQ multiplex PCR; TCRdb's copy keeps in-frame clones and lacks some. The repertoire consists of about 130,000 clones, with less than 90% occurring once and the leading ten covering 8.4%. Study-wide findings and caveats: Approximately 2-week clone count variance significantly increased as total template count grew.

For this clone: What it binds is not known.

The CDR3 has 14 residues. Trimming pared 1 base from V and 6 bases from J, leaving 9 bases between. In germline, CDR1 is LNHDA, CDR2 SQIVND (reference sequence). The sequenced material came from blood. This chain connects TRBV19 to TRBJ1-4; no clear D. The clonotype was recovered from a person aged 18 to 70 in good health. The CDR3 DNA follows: TGTGCCAGTAGTATAGCCTCGACGGATGAAAAACTGTTTTTT. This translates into CASSIASTDEKLFF.